A single sample gave rise to the 9 T cell receptor beta chains below, sequenced in a study of beta chain features in type 1 diabetes. Antigens for these TCRs are unknown. Overall study results and limits: The study found moderately but significantly shorter TCRB CDR3s in all four CD4+ subsets of Type 1 diabetes patients.

Expressed TCRB transcripts were sequenced because the entire RNA isolate underwent reverse transcription. This table comes from immunoSEQ multiplex PCR, and its TCRdb copy is limited to in-frame clones, with some not included. The sample lists about 300,000 clones, approximately 12% seen once, with roughly 0.015% in the top ten. Sequenced material: naive CD4+ T cells from blood. The source of these receptors is a woman between 18 and 29 years old with type 1 diabetes.

This clone has just a few counts. The genes are TRBV9 and TRBJ2-3; D is uncertain. Trimming took 3 bases from V and 6 from J, leaving 11 bases between them. Germline V gives CDR1 SGDLS, CDR2 YYNGEE. The CDR3 consists of 13 residues. For the CDR3, the DNA is TGTGCCAGCAGCGCACTCGGTTCCGATACGCAGTATTTT. Its translation is CASSALGSDTQYF.

This rearrangement joins TRBV4-3 to TRBJ2-3, with 7 bases aligning to TRBD2. The CDR3 is 16 amino acids. The V gene end was trimmed by 3 bases and the J gene end by 1 base; junction bases not matched to a gene: 7. Germline lookup yields CDR1 LGHNA and CDR2 YSLEER. The CDR3 nucleotides are TGCGCCAGCAGCCAGGTGTGGGGGGGACGCACAGATACGCAGTATTTT. As protein: CASSQVWGGRTDTQYF.

As for this clone: In the same sample, other DNA sequences code for this CDR3. This sequence joins TRBV5-4 and TRBJ2-5, with D unclear. In germline, CDR1 is SGHNT, CDR2 YYREEE (reference sequence). Trimming took off 0 bases at V and 5 bases at J, with 8 bases between the two ends. The CDR3 spans 13 residues. The CDR3 region is CASSLGQKETQYF. The CDR3 DNA sequence: TGTGCCAGCAGCTTGGGGCAGAAGGAGACCCAGTACTTC.

This clone was seen a handful of times. The gene calls are TRBV9 and TRBJ2-3; the match to TRBD2 covers 10 bases. This CDR3 region has 14 residues. J lost 6 bases, V lost 4 bases, and 5 bases had no gene match. CDR1 is SGDLS and CDR2 is YYNGEE in the germline V gene. The CDR3 here is CASSSSTSGDTQYF. The CDR3 DNA is TGTGCCAGCAGCTCTTCGACTAGCGGGGATACGCAGTATTTT. Full variable domain (remainder filled in from reference TRBV9 and TRBJ2-3): DSGVTQTPKHLITATGQRVTLRCSPRSGDLSVYWYQQSLDQGLQFLIQYYNGEERAKGNILERFSAQQFPDLHSELNLSSLELGDSALYFCASSSSTSGDTQYFGPGTRLTVL.

There are a few counts of this clone. J is TRBJ2-7 and V is TRBV2, with TRBD1 identical over 7 bases. V shed 6 bases, J shed 2 bases, and the junction held 4 bases outside the gene matches. This CDR3 spans 13 amino acids. Germline V gene sequence: CDR1 SNHLY, CDR2 FYNNEI. As DNA, the CDR3 is TGTGCCAGCAGCGGACAGGTGCCCTACGAGCAGTACTTC. This codes for CASSGQVPYEQYF.

The V gene is TRBV28, the J gene TRBJ2-7; D gene ambiguous. Germline CDR1 reads MDHEN; CDR2 reads SYDVKM. V gave up 2 bases and J gave up 3 bases, with 8 bases separating them. This CDR3 contains 13 residues. The CDR3 DNA sequence: TGTGCCAGCAGTTTAAGCGTAGTCTACGAGCAGTACTTC. Amino acids: CASSLSVVYEQYF.

This chain connects TRBV27 to TRBJ2-5, with a weak D call TRBD1 (6 bases). The germline V gene encodes CDR1 MNHEY and CDR2 SMNVEV (reference sequence). This CDR3 is 16 amino acids long. The V gene lost 5 bases and the J gene lost 5 bases, with 21 bases spanning the gap. CDR3 loop: CASSATGRVRRETQYF. CDR3 sequence (DNA): TGTGCCAGCAGTGCGACAGGAAGAGTAAGACGGGAGACCCAGTACTTC.

This clone was observed a few times. This chain links TRBV5-1 with TRBJ2-3; 10 nucleotides line up with TRBD1. The CDR3 loop spans 14 amino acids. V was clipped by 3 bases and J by 7 bases; unmatched bases: 5. CDR1 is SGHRS, CDR2 YFSETQ, per germline. DNA of the CDR3: TGCGCCAGCAGCTCCGGGACAGGGGTATATACGCAGTATTTT. It is translated as CASSSGTGVYTQYF.

This clone has a handful of counts. The rearrangement joins TRBV5-1 to TRBJ2-7; TRBD2 matches at 11 bases. The CDR3 is 15 residues long. V lost 2 bases and J lost 5; bases outside the gene matches: 6. Germline values: CDR1 SGHRS, CDR2 YFSETQ. DNA for the CDR3: TGCGCCAGCAGCTTACTAGCGGGAGTTGTCGACGAGCAGTACTTC. Translating it yields CASSLLAGVVDEQYF.